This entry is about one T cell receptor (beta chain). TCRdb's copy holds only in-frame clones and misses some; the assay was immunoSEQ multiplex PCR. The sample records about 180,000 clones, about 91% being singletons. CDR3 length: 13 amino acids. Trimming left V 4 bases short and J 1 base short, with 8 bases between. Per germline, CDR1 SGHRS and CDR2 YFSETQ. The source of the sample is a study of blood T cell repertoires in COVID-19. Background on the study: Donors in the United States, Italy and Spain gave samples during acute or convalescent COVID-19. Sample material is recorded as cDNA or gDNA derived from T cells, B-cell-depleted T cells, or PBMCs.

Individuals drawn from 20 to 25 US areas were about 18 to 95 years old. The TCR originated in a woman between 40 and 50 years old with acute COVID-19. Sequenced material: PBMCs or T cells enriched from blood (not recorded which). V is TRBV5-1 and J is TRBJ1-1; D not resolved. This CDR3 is CASSIEGNTEAFF. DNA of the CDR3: TGCGCCAGCAGCATCGAGGGGAACACTGAAGCTTTCTTT.